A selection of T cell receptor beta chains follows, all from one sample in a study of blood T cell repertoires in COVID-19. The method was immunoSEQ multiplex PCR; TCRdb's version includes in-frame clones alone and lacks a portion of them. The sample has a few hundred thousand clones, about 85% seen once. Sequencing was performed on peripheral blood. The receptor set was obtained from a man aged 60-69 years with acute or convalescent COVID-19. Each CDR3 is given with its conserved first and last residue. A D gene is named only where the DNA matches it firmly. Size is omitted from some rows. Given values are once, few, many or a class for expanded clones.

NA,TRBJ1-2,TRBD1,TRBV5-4,TGTGCCAGCAGCTCCGGGACAGGGTGGGCCTATGGCTACACCTTC,CASSSGTGWAYGYTF
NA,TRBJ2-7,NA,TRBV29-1,TGCAGCGTTGATGATGGCAGGAGGGAGCAGTACTTC,CSVDDGRREQYF
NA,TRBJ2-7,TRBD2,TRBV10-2,TGCGCCAGCAGTGGCGCCGGGGGGACTGACGAGCAGTACTTC,CASSGAGGTDEQYF
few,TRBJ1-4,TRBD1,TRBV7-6,TGTGCCAGCAGCTTCTCTTTTGGACAGGGTGGAAAACTGTTTTTT,CASSFSFGQGGKLFF
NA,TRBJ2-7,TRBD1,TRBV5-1,TGCGCCAGCAGCCTCGGGACAGGAATGGGGAGCTCCTACGAGCAGTACTTC,CASSLGTGMGSSYEQYF
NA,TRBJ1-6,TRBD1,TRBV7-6,TGTGCCAGCAGCCCCCGACAGGGGGCTTTTAATTCACCCCTCCACTTT,CASSPRQGAFNSPLHF
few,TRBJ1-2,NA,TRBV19,TGTGCCAGTAATACGTTAGGGGCGCGCCGTGGCTACACCTTC,CASNTLGARRGYTF
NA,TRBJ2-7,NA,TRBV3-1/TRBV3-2,TGTGCCAGCAGCCAACCTCAGGGGACCTACGAGCAGTACTTC,CASSQPQGTYEQYF
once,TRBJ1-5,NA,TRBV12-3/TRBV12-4,TGTGCCAGCAGTCGGGGGTCGAGTCAGCCCCAGCATTTT,CASSRGSSQPQHF
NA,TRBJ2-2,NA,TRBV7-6,TGTGCCAGCACCTCCCGGGCGGCGGGAAAAGGGAACACCGGGGAGCTGTTTTTT,CASTSRAAGKGNTGELFF
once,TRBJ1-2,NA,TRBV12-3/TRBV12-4,TGTGCCAGCAGTTTACCAAACTATGGCTACACCTTC,CASSLPNYGYTF
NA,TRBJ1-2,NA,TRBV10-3,TGTGCCATCAGTGAGCGAGGGAATGGCTACACCTTC,CAISERGNGYTF
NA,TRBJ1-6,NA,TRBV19,TGTGCCAGTAGTACCGAGAGGCCTCCGACGACTAGGACCTATAATTCACCCCTCCACTTT,CASSTERPPTTRTYNSPLHF
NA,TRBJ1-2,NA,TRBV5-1,TGCGCCAGCAGCTTGGGGTCGGGAAATGGCTACACCTTC,CASSLGSGNGYTF
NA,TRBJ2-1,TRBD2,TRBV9,TGTGCCAGCAGCATCGGACTAGACTCCTACAATGAGCAGTTCTTC,CASSIGLDSYNEQFF
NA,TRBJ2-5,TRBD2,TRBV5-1,TGCGCCAGCAGCCCGCTAGCGGGGACACAAGAGACCCAGTACTTC,CASSPLAGTQETQYF
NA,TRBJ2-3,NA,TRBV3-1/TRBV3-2,TGTGCCAGCACTCCAGGAAGCACAGATACGCAGTATTTT,CASTPGSTDTQYF
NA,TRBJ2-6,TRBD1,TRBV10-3,TGTGCCATCAGTAGGGACAGGGGGGCTGGGGCCAACGTCCTGACTTTC,CAISRDRGAGANVLTF
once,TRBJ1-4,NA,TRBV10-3,TGTGCCAGCAGGCGAGTGGGACTCAGAGACGAAAAACTGTTTTTT,CASRRVGLRDEKLFF
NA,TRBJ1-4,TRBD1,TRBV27,TGTGCCAGCAGTCTGCAGGGGGTGAGAGAAAAACTGTTTTTT,CASSLQGVREKLFF
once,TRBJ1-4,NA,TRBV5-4,TGTGCCAGCAGCCGGGGTCGGAGAGATGAAAAACTGTTTTTT,CASSRGRRDEKLFF